Listed below are T cell receptor beta chains from one sample, sequenced in a study of cytomegalovirus exposure and HLA in healthy donors. Profiled with immunoSEQ multiplex PCR; TCRdb holds only in-frame clones, not every one. The table records about 42,000 clones, roughly half of them present only once. The sequenced sample consisted of PBMCs. These receptor sequences come from a human donor in good health. Each CDR3 is given with its conserved first and last residue. A D gene is named only where the DNA matches it firmly. Rows may omit the clone size; those that give it use once, few, many or a size class.

j_call v_call d_call clone_size cdr3_nt cdr3_aa
TRBJ1-5 TRBV25-1 . . TGTGCCAGCAGTGTGGACAGCTATCAGCCCCAGCATTTT CASSVDSYQPQHF
TRBJ2-6 TRBV7-3 . . TGTGCCAGGAGCTTAGGGCAGGGGAGGGCCAACGTCCTGACTTTC CARSLGQGRANVLTF
TRBJ2-1 TRBV7-9 . few TGTGCCAGCAGCTTAGCTGGCGGGAAAAGGAATGAGCAGTTCTTC CASSLAGGKRNEQFF
TRBJ1-1 TRBV5-1 TRBD1 . TGCGCCAGCAGCTTCCGTACTCCCGGGACAGGGACCGGTGAAGCTTTCTTT CASSFRTPGTGTGEAFF
TRBJ1-2 TRBV27 TRBD1 . TGTGCCAGCAGAAACAGGGGGAAGGGCTATGGCTACACCTTC CASRNRGKGYGYTF
TRBJ2-3 TRBV7-6 TRBD2 few TGTGCCAGCAGCTTGGGAGCTAGCGGGGGCACAGATACGCAGTATTTT CASSLGASGGTDTQYF
TRBJ1-1 TRBV21-1 . . TGTGCCAGCAGCCCCCGGACAGGTAGGAGGAACACTGAAGCTTTCTTT CASSPRTGRRNTEAFF
TRBJ2-3 TRBV6-5 . few TGTGCCAGCAGGTGGAGTTTTGCCAGCACAGATACGCAGTATTTT CASRWSFASTDTQYF
TRBJ1-6 TRBV21-1 . . TGTGCCAGCACCGACTCTTTGGACGGGATTTCACCCCTCCACTTT CASTDSLDGISPLHF
TRBJ1-2 TRBV7-9 TRBD1 . TGTGCCAGCAGCAAACAGGGACAGGGGCTTGGCTACACCTTC CASSKQGQGLGYTF
TRBJ2-3 TRBV7-9 . . TGTGCCAGCAGCCCTCTGGGGAGCAAACGGACCACAGATACGCAGTATTTT CASSPLGSKRTTDTQYF
TRBJ2-2 TRBV9 TRBD2 . TGTGCCAGCAGCGTAGGAGGTTGGGGGGGAGGAGACACCGGGGAGCTGTTTTTT CASSVGGWGGGDTGELFF
TRBJ1-1 TRBV27 . . TGTGCCAGCAGTTTTTTGGCGGGAAGCACTGAAGCTTTCTTT CASSFLAGSTEAFF